The rows below give T cell receptor beta chains drawn from one sample of a study of early T cells in non-severe SARS-CoV-2 infection. TCRdb itself ran the 5' RACE reads through MiXCR, one entry per CDR3 protein. The table includes approximately 39,000 distinct CDR3 sequences, around 4.6% detected once. What was sequenced was whole blood. Receptors were obtained from an adult who was a healthcare worker with PCR-confirmed SARS-CoV-2 infection or an uninfected control (not recorded which). The CDR3 runs from the conserved cysteine through the conserved F or W. The D gene is left open where the match is weak. Some rows have no size entry. The others give once, few or many, or a class for an expanded clone.

clone_size	j_call	d_call	v_call	cdr3_aa	cdr3_nt
few	TRBJ1-1	.	TRBV18	CASSQGAEAFF	TGTGCCAGCTCACAGGGGGCTGAAGCTTTCTTT
.	TRBJ2-4	TRBD1	TRBV29-1	CSMTGGENIQYF	TGCAGCATGACAGGGGGCGAAAACATTCAGTACTTC
many	TRBJ1-1	.	TRBV20-1	CSAPDERGNTEAFF	TGCAGTGCTCCCGACGAGCGGGGCAACACTGAAGCTTTCTTT
many	TRBJ1-6	TRBD1	TRBV4-1	CASSERQGYSPLHF	TGCGCCAGCAGCGAGAGACAGGGCTATTCACCCCTCCACTTT
many	TRBJ2-5	TRBD2	TRBV19	CASSMLAGGQETQYF	TGTGCCAGTAGTATGCTAGCGGGGGGACAAGAGACCCAGTACTTC
many	TRBJ2-1	.	TRBV23-1	CASSQSRPSGSYNEQFF	TGCGCCAGCAGTCAATCCCGGCCTTCGGGCTCCTACAATGAGCAGTTCTTC
many	TRBJ2-5	TRBD2	TRBV20-1	CSAASLAGAQETQYF	TGCAGTGCGGCCAGCCTAGCGGGGGCCCAAGAGACCCAGTACTTC
many	TRBJ1-5	.	TRBV12-3/TRBV12-4	CASRKTQQGNQPQHF	TGTGCCAGCAGGAAGACTCAACAGGGTAATCAGCCCCAGCATTTT
few	TRBJ2-1	TRBD2	TRBV19	CASSRLAGGPGNEQFF	TGTGCCAGTAGTAGACTAGCGGGGGGGCCGGGCAATGAGCAGTTCTTC
few	TRBJ1-1	.	TRBV2	CASSSRTENTEAFF	TGTGCCAGCAGCTCGAGGACAGAGAACACTGAAGCTTTCTTT
many	TRBJ1-1	.	TRBV20-1	CSARDRSDSTEAFF	TGCAGTGCTAGAGATCGATCCGATTCGACTGAAGCTTTCTTT
many	TRBJ2-1	.	TRBV7-6	CASSARVDDYNEQFF	TGTGCCAGCAGCGCCAGAGTGGACGACTACAATGAGCAGTTCTTC
many	TRBJ1-6	.	TRBV10-2	CASREQVSYNSPLHF	TGCGCCAGCAGAGAACAGGTCTCCTATAATTCACCCCTCCACTTT
many	TRBJ2-7	.	TRBV5-5	CASSYGGHYEQYF	TGTGCCAGCAGCTATGGGGGGCACTACGAGCAGTACTTC
many	TRBJ2-7	TRBD2	TRBV19	CASSAPGLGSEQYF	TGTGCCAGTAGTGCACCGGGACTAGGTTCGGAGCAGTACTTC
few	TRBJ2-3	.	TRBV5-5	CASSSQGGPDTQYF	TGTGCCAGCAGCTCCCAGGGGGGGCCAGATACGCAGTATTTT
many	TRBJ1-4	.	TRBV29-1	CSGGRDEKLFF	TGCAGCGGTGGGAGAGATGAAAAACTGTTTTTT
many	TRBJ1-2	.	TRBV14	CASSQNAAGGYTF	TGTGCCAGCAGCCAAAACGCGGCCGGCGGCTACACCTTC
many	TRBJ1-2	TRBD1	TRBV5-1	CASSSGRQGADYGYTF	TGCGCCAGCAGCTCGGGTCGACAGGGGGCTGACTATGGCTACACCTTC
many	TRBJ2-3	.	TRBV5-4	CASSLGRGTVASTDTQYF	TGTGCCAGCAGCTTGGGCAGGGGAACCGTAGCTAGCACAGATACGCAGTATTTT
.	TRBJ1-1	TRBD1	TRBV7-9	CASSLSTGNLANTEAFF	TGTGCCAGCAGCTTATCGACAGGGAATTTGGCGAACACTGAAGCTTTCTTT
few	TRBJ2-7	.	TRBV3-1	CASSQGSFGYEQYF	TGTGCCAGCAGCCAAGGGTCCTTTGGCTACGAGCAGTACTTC
many	TRBJ2-4	.	TRBV29-1	CSAGGREGGIQYF	TGCAGCGCTGGCGGACGGGAAGGGGGCATTCAGTACTTC
.	TRBJ2-3	.	TRBV12-3/TRBV12-4	CASTPLSTLSLKQTQYF	TGTGCCAGCACCCCCCTCTCCACGCTCAGTTTAAAGCAGACGCAGTATTTT
many	TRBJ1-3	TRBD1	TRBV10-2	CASSRGLDGNTIYF	TGCGCCAGCAGCAGGGGGCTGGATGGAAACACCATATATTTT
many	TRBJ1-2	TRBD1	TRBV20-1	CSAEKGARGYTF	TGCAGTGCGGAGAAGGGGGCGCGAGGCTACACCTTC
many	TRBJ2-5	TRBD2	TRBV5-4	CASSLAGGAGETQYF	TGTGCCAGCAGCTTGGCCGGGGGGGCCGGGGAGACCCAGTACTTC
few	TRBJ1-5	.	TRBV19	CASSSNSFDQPQHF	TGTGCCAGTAGTTCGAACAGTTTTGATCAGCCCCAGCATTTT
many	TRBJ2-5	TRBD2	TRBV6-5	CASRTSGVIWETQYF	TGTGCCAGCCGGACTAGCGGGGTGATCTGGGAGACCCAGTACTTC
many	TRBJ2-7	.	TRBV5-6	CASSNEGGEQYF	TGTGCCAGCAGCAATGAAGGAGGCGAGCAGTACTTC
many	TRBJ1-1	.	TRBV7-9	CASIDTGTPNTEAFF	TGTGCCAGCATCGATACCGGGACACCAAACACTGAAGCTTTCTTT
many	TRBJ1-6	TRBD1	TRBV29-1	CSVIFGTGLNSPLHF	TGCAGCGTTATATTCGGGACAGGGCTTAATTCACCCCTCCACTTT
many	TRBJ1-2	.	TRBV20-1	CSARDPRGGGYTF	TGCAGTGCTAGAGATCCGCGGGGTGGTGGCTACACCTTC
many	TRBJ2-2	.	TRBV24-1	CATSDNQNTGELFF	TGTGCCACCAGTGATAATCAGAACACCGGGGAGCTGTTTTTT
many	TRBJ2-1	TRBD2	TRBV7-2	CASSLGGRGGIDEQFF	TGTGCCAGCAGCCTCGGAGGTCGCGGGGGGATCGATGAGCAGTTCTTC
many	TRBJ2-7	.	TRBV20-1	CSAPSQTGSSYEQYF	TGCAGTGCCCCCTCGCAGACAGGAAGCTCCTACGAGCAGTACTTC
many	TRBJ2-7	TRBD1	TRBV10-3	CAVSGQGTYEQYF	TGTGCCGTATCCGGACAGGGCACCTACGAGCAGTACTTC
.	TRBJ2-2	.	TRBV20-1	CSAAGIAAGELFF	TGCAGTGCCGCGGGGATAGCTGCCGGGGAGCTGTTTTTT
many	TRBJ1-2	.	TRBV5-6	CASSDSSNYGYTF	TGTGCCAGCAGCGACAGTTCTAACTATGGCTACACCTTC
.	TRBJ2-2	.	TRBV3-2	CASSPTGVAGELFF	TGTGCCAGCAGCCCTACAGGGGTCGCCGGGGAGCTGTTTTTT
many	TRBJ1-2	TRBD1	TRBV29-1	CSVVKGAQEGYTF	TGCAGCGTTGTGAAGGGGGCTCAGGAGGGCTACACCTTC
.	TRBJ2-5	.	TRBV13	CASSLFTEETQYF	TGTGCCAGCAGCTTATTTACGGAAGAGACCCAGTACTTC
.	TRBJ1-1	TRBD1	TRBV7-9	CASRPGTGVTEAFF	TGTGCCAGCAGACCCGGGACAGGGGTCACTGAAGCTTTCTTT
many	TRBJ2-3	TRBD2	TRBV7-8	CASSTISGDTQYF	TGTGCCAGCAGCACCATTAGCGGGGATACGCAGTATTTT
many	TRBJ2-6	.	TRBV6-2/TRBV6-3	CASSSAPAGANVLTF	TGTGCCAGCAGCTCCGCCCCGGCTGGGGCCAACGTCCTGACTTTC
few	TRBJ1-1	.	TRBV18	CASSPIPGDTEAFF	TGTGCCAGCTCACCAATTCCAGGGGACACTGAAGCTTTCTTT
few	TRBJ2-2	.	TRBV3-1	CASSLLYNTGELFF	TGTGCCAGCAGTCTACTCTATAACACCGGGGAGCTGTTTTTT
many	TRBJ2-2	.	TRBV7-6	CASSPYRDATGELFF	TGTGCCAGCAGCCCCTACAGGGATGCCACCGGGGAGCTGTTTTTT
.	TRBJ2-3	.	TRBV2	CASSEATQGAQYF	TGTGCCAGCAGTGAAGCTACCCAGGGAGCGCAGTATTTT
few	TRBJ1-1	.	TRBV30	CAWTPILDTEAFF	TGTGCCTGGACCCCTATACTGGACACTGAAGCTTTCTTT
many	TRBJ2-5	TRBD1	TRBV20-1	CSASTGQVDRETQYF	TGCAGTGCTAGTACGGGACAGGTCGACCGAGAGACCCAGTACTTC
many	TRBJ1-2	.	TRBV4-2	CASSQEALYFDGYTF	TGTGCCAGCAGCCAAGAAGCCCTGTACTTCGATGGCTACACCTTC
many	TRBJ1-5	TRBD1	TRBV5-5	CASSWDRVQPQHF	TGTGCCAGCAGCTGGGACAGGGTCCAGCCCCAGCATTTT
many	TRBJ1-2	.	TRBV5-1	CASSLVPGADYGYTF	TGCGCCAGCAGCTTGGTGCCAGGGGCTGACTATGGCTACACCTTC
.	TRBJ1-6	TRBD1	TRBV5-1	CASSNDRGVSPLHF	TGCGCCAGCAGTAACGACAGGGGAGTTTCACCCCTCCACTTT